This TCR beta chain comes out of a study of T cell repertoires in cytomegalovirus infection. Study-wide context: Indications came from public TCR beta signatures; they pointed to CMV infection and to a matching HLA type. Notes on the study in general: HLA-C-restricted CMV clonotypes gave the most frequent clonotype in two of eight donors. Pooled public TCR beta family frequency picked out CMV carriers with the relevant HLA.

Comments on this clonotype: What it recognizes is unknown. A clone one base away is much larger, so this may be a read error.

Per germline, CDR1 MNHEY and CDR2 SVGEGT. This CDR3 is 16 amino acids long. Using its own MiXCR run on the reads, TCRdb lists one record per CDR3 protein. In the table there are 150,000 to 200,000 distinct CDR3 sequences, about a sixth of which are singletons. The chain couples TRBV6-2 or TRBV6-3 to TRBJ1-2, with a weak D call TRBD1 (6 bases). Sequencing input: CD8+ T cells from PBMCs. The source is a human donor in good health (CMV status not recorded). Some clones in this sample may be carry-over from other donors' samples. The CDR3: CDSSYNPDRTNYGYTF. DNA of the CDR3: TGTGACAGCAGTTACAATCCCGACAGGACGAACTATGGCTACACCTTC.